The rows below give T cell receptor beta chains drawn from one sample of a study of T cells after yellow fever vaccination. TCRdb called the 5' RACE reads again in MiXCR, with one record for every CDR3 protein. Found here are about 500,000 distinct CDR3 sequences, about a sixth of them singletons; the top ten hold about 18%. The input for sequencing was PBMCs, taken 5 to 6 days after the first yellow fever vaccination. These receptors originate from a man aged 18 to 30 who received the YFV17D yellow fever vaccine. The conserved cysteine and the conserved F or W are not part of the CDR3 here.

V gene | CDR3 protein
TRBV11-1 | ACSTDRVSQSHDADTQY
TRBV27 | ASSLLAGGFQETQY
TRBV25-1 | ASSEYGTGSGPLH
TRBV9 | ASSAQGYGYT
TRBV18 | ASSPGRKNQPQH
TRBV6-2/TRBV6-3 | ASGSRAPGETQY
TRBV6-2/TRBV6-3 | ASRDRGRETQY
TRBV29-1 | SVELGGREQF
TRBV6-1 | ASSQQGGQHYGYT
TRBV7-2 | ASSLETGPYEQY
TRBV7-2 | ASSPRQDSYEQY
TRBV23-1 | VSRQQMRPAGNEQF
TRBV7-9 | ASSSGPRGTDTQY
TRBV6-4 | ASSETGSRGTEAF
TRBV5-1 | ASSYREGYGYT
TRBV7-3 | ASSDGREGNTGELF
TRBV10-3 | AISQNTGAGQPQH
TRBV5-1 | ASSLEGRVKNEQY
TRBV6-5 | ASSYYYRGQGEKLF
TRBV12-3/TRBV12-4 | ASSLARPGGYT
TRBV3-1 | ASSQDLIRVGEAF
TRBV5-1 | ASSSYTGQSYGYT
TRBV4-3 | ASGQTTGRGNYGYT
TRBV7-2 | ASSLAGINEQF
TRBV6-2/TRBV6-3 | ASRFAGLAGGLNTGELF
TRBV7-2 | ASSSNFQETQY
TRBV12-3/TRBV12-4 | ASSLAGTNIQY
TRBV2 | ASRRGDTTAGQPQH
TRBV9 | ASTLGQGANYGYT
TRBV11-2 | ASREGIYDEQF
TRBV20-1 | SAREHATNEKLF
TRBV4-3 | ASSRTGANYGYT
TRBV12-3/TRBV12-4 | ASSFKRGTDTQY
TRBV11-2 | ASSLDPPWTGLNQPQH
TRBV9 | ASSVEGGLWNEQF
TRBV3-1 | ASSPGTTAAYGYT
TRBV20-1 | SASGQPNTEAF
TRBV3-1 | ASGRVRDGNTIY
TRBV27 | ASSHGQGLGNEQF
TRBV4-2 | ASSQDGTSLYEQY
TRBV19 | ASSTAFRDHTEAF
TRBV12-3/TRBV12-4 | ASSNQGGKLF
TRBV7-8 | ASSPRDRDGQPQH
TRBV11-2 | ASSLDPGGETQY
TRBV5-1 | ASSLAMWSDTQY
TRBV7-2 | ASSRAQTGYYGYT
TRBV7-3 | ASRDNGGDTDTQY
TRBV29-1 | SVHGALNEQF
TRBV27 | ASSLSSAGELF
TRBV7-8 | ASSLNGDTEAF
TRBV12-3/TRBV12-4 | ASSSGQSGTDTQY
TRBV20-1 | SARRVGETDTQY
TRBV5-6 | ASSLVGDGHTQY
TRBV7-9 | ASSLARQGEKLF
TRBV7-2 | ASSVGPILH
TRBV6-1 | ASSEARTRFETQY
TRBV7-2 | ASSLRGEGRNYGYT